This entry lists 26 T cell receptor beta chains sequenced from one sample in a study of T cell responses to AZD1222 COVID-19 vaccine. Some clones are missing from TCRdb's copy, which holds only in-frame ones; the method was immunoSEQ multiplex PCR. The sample holds 95,000 to 120,000 clones, roughly 84% seen once. Sequencing was performed on peripheral blood, taken on day 0 of AZD1222 vaccination. The receptors were gathered from an adult in good health.

The V call is TRBV25-1, the J call TRBJ1-2; tentative D call: TRBD1 (5 bases). CDR1 and CDR2 (germline): MGHDK, SYGVNS. The CDR3 contains 15 residues. V lost 3 bases and J 5 bases, leaving 16 bases between the germline ends. In DNA, the CDR3 is TGTGCCAGCAGTGAGTTCGGCAGGGAATATTATGGCTACACCTTC. Translating gives CASSEFGREYYGYTF.

This chain joins TRBV7-8 and TRBJ1-3, with no clear D. The V gene's germline CDR1 is SGHVS and CDR2 FQNEAQ. Trimming took 4 bases from V and 7 from J, leaving 8 bases between them. The CDR3 is 12 amino acids. The CDR3 region is CASSWIKNTIYF. Written as DNA, the CDR3 is TGTGCCAGCAGCTGGATAAAGAACACCATATATTTT.

This rearrangement joins TRBV6-5 to TRBJ1-6; the D is unclear. Trimming removed 6 bases from V and 8 bases from J, with 11 bases in between. This CDR3 comprises 13 residues. Germline-derived CDR1 and CDR2 are MNHEY and SVGAGI. The chain's CDR3 is CASREGRHSPLHF. The CDR3 DNA is TGTGCCAGCAGGGAGGGCAGACATTCACCCCTCCACTTT.

The chain couples TRBV7-9 to TRBJ2-4; the D is unclear. V was clipped by 3 bases and J by 8 bases, with 11 bases between them. Germline V CDR1 and CDR2: SEHNR, FQNEAQ (reference sequence). The CDR3 is 13 residues long. The CDR3 protein is CASSFSSGDIQYF. In nucleotides, the CDR3 is TGTGCCAGCAGCTTCAGCTCCGGTGACATTCAGTACTTC.

This chain joins TRBV6-5 and TRBJ2-7; TRBD1 matches 9 bases. This CDR3 spans 14 amino acids. Unmatched junction bases numbered 8, after V lost 5 bases and J lost 6 bases. CDR1 and CDR2 (germline): MNHEY, SVGAGI. DNA for the CDR3: TGTGCCAGCAGTCCCGGGACAGGGTTTCTCGAGCAGTACTTC. Protein product: CASSPGTGFLEQYF.

A note on this clone: Distinct nucleotide sequences in the sample also encode this CDR3. The rearrangement uses TRBV19 and TRBJ1-1; 7 bases are shared with TRBD1. The V segment lost 9 bases and the J segment 0 bases; nucleotides outside the gene matches: 4. Germline loops: CDR1 LNHDA, CDR2 SQIVND (reference sequence). The CDR3 consists of 13 residues. The DNA of the CDR3 is TGTGCCAGCTCGGGACAGCTGAACACTGAAGCTTTCTTT. Translating it yields CASSGQLNTEAFF.

The V call is TRBV9, the J call TRBJ1-5, with D maybe TRBD1 (6 bases). Germline V lookup: CDR1 SGDLS, CDR2 YYNGEE. CDR3 length: 15 amino acids. Between the trimmed V and J ends, which lost 0 bases and 7 bases, there was a span of 14 bases. CDR3 sequence reads: CASSVEALQGQPQHF. CDR3 coding DNA: TGTGCCAGCAGCGTAGAGGCCCTCCAGGGGCAGCCCCAGCATTTT.

This rearrangement joins TRBV2 to TRBJ2-2, with D possibly matching TRBD2 (7 bases). Germline V gives CDR1 SNHLY, CDR2 FYNNEI. This CDR3 comprises 17 residues. The V end lost 0 bases, the J end lost 4 bases, and 15 bases lay between the germline ends. The CDR3 is CASSEAGGDISTGELFF. CDR3 in DNA: TGTGCCAGCAGTGAAGCGGGAGGGGACATTAGCACCGGGGAGCTGTTTTTT. Looking up the rest from reference TRBV2 and TRBJ2-2 gives the full variable domain: EPEVTQTPSHQVTQMGQEVILRCVPISNHLYFYWYRQILGQKVEFLVSFYNNEISEKSEIFDDQFSVERPDGSNFTLKIRSTKLEDSAMYFCASSEAGGDISTGELFFGEGSRLTVL.

The chain uses TRBV29-1 and TRBJ1-5, with a tentative D call TRBD1 (6 bases). Germline CDR1 is SQVTM and CDR2 is ANQGSEA. The CDR3 sequence is 15 residues long. V lost 5 bases and J lost 0, with 14 bases in between. The CDR3 DNA sequence: TGCAGCGTTCACGGGACACGTTATAGCAATCAGCCCCAGCATTTT. Amino acids: CSVHGTRYSNQPQHF.

The rearrangement joins TRBV5-1 to TRBJ1-3; TRBD1 is a possible D gene (5 bases). The length of the CDR3 is 15 residues. V was trimmed by 5 bases and J by 0 bases, leaving 12 bases between them. Germline V gene data show CDR1 as SGHRS and CDR2 as YFSETQ. CDR3 sequence: CASRRDGDSGNTIYF. CDR3 DNA: TGCGCCAGCAGAAGGGACGGCGACTCTGGAAACACCATATATTTT.

The J gene is TRBJ1-6, the V gene TRBV28, with D tentatively TRBD1 (6 bases). The CDR3 spans 17 residues. Trimming cost V 5 bases and J 0 bases, with 14 bases left between them. Per germline, CDR1 MDHEN and CDR2 SYDVKM. The CDR3 loop reads CASSRTVLSSYNSPLHF. For the CDR3, the DNA is TGTGCCAGCAGTCGGACAGTACTGAGCTCCTATAATTCACCCCTCCACTTT. Combining the CDR3 with reference TRBV28 and TRBJ1-6 gives the whole variable domain DVKVTQSSRYLVKRTGEKVFLECVQDMDHENMFWYRQDPGLGLRLIYFSYDVKMKEKGDIPEGYSVSREKKERFSLILESASTNQTSMYLCASSRTVLSSYNSPLHFGNGTRLTVT.

This chain uses TRBV5-1 with TRBJ2-3; the match to TRBD1 covers 7 bases. V lost 3 bases to trimming and J lost 5 bases; unmatched junction nucleotides: 3. Germline-derived CDR1 and CDR2 are SGHRS and YFSETQ. The CDR3 is 13 amino acids. The CDR3 loop reads CASSWQGEDTQYF. The CDR3 nucleotides are TGCGCCAGCAGCTGGCAGGGGGAAGATACGCAGTATTTT.

CDR3 in amino acids: CASGDRGDTQYF. CDR3 bases: TGTGCCAGCGGAGACAGGGGTGATACGCAGTATTTT. The V and J genes are TRBV28 and TRBJ2-3; TRBD1 matches at 8 bases. Germline assignment: CDR1 MDHEN and CDR2 SYDVKM. The CDR3 extends over 12 amino acids. The junction had 4 bases not matched to a gene; V was cut back by 8 bases and J by 6 bases.

The chain is built from TRBV5-6 and TRBJ2-7; no clear D gene. Germline V gene sequence: CDR1 SGHDT, CDR2 YYEEEE. V was clipped by 3 bases and J by 3 bases, with 7 bases between them. There are 12 residues in the CDR3. The CDR3 DNA reads TGTGCCAGCAGCTATGGCATCTACGAGCAGTACTTC. It is translated as CASSYGIYEQYF.

The chain is built from TRBV5-1 and TRBJ1-1; TRBD1 matches at 9 bases. There are 16 residues in the CDR3. Germline CDR1 is SGHRS and CDR2 is YFSETQ. Germline trimming cut 0 bases from V and 6 bases from J; bases unmatched to any gene: 9. The CDR3 coding sequence is TGCGCCAGCAGCTTGGATTTCGGGACAGGGTGGCCTGAAGCTTTCTTT. This encodes CASSLDFGTGWPEAFF.

CDR3 in DNA: TGCGCCAGCAGCCTCCAACCGACAGGGTCTGGAAACACCATATATTTT. The encoded protein is CASSLQPTGSGNTIYF. The chain joins TRBV5-1 to TRBJ1-3, with 7 bases lining up with TRBD1. CDR1 SGHRS and CDR2 YFSETQ come from the germline V gene. J gave up 1 base and V 4 bases, and 8 bases lay outside the gene matches. The CDR3 spans 16 residues.

V and J are TRBV27 and TRBJ1-5, with D possibly matching TRBD1 (5 bases). V lost 6 bases and J lost 9, with 15 bases in between. The CDR3 consists of 13 residues. Germline-derived CDR1 and CDR2 are MNHEY and SMNVEV (reference sequence). As DNA, the CDR3 is TGTGCCAGCAGGAAAGGGGTTCCAGGGCCCCAGCATTTT. It specifies CASRKGVPGPQHF.

The chain is built from TRBV7-2 and TRBJ2-1; no firm D call. V lost 1 base to trimming and J lost 5 bases, with 6 bases between them. This CDR3 is built from 13 residues. Germline CDR1 reads SGHTA; CDR2 reads FQGNSA. For the CDR3, the DNA is TGTGCCAGCAGCTTAGGGCCGAACAATGAGCAGTTCTTC. Translating gives CASSLGPNNEQFF.

This clone has just a few counts. CDR3 loop: CAISETRRQPQHF. The CDR3 nucleotides read TGTGCCATCAGTGAGACCCGACGGCAGCCCCAGCATTTT. V is TRBV10-3 and J is TRBJ1-5, with no clear D. The germline V and J ends were trimmed by 2 bases and 7 bases, with 9 bases remaining between them. Looked up from germline, CDR1 is ENHRY and CDR2 is SYGVKD. The CDR3 has 13 residues.

This chain uses TRBV6-4 with TRBJ1-4; the D is unclear. V was shortened by 3 bases and J by 8 bases, with 13 bases between the two germline ends. Germline V gene lookup returns CDR1 MRHNA and CDR2 SNTAGT. The CDR3 sequence is 14 residues long. The CDR3 region is CASSEYSGEEKLFF. The CDR3 DNA follows: TGTGCCAGCAGTGAATACAGCGGAGAAGAAAAACTGTTTTTT.

The CDR3 here is CASSLKTGEAFF. CDR3 nucleotide sequence: TGTGCCAGCAGCTTAAAGACAGGGGAAGCTTTCTTT. The chain combines TRBV11-1 with TRBJ1-1; 7 bases line up with TRBD1. With V trimmed by 2 bases and J by 8 bases, 2 bases remained unmatched. The CDR3 spans 12 residues. The germline V gene has CDR1 SGHAT and CDR2 FQDESV (reference sequence).

The V and J genes are TRBV19 and TRBJ1-1; 10 positions agree with TRBD1. The germline V gene encodes CDR1 LNHDA and CDR2 SQIVND (reference sequence). The CDR3 runs to 14 residues. The junction had 6 bases not matched to a gene; V was cut back by 7 bases and J by 4 bases. The CDR3 is CASKPTGGVTEAFF. CDR3 DNA: TGTGCCAGTAAACCGACAGGGGGCGTCACTGAAGCTTTCTTT. The full variable domain, its missing parts supplied by reference TRBV19 and TRBJ1-1, is DGGITQSPKYLFRKEGQNVTLSCEQNLNHDAMYWYRQDPGQGLRLIYYSQIVNDFQKGDIAEGYSVSREKKESFPLTVTSAQKNPTAFYLCASKPTGGVTEAFFGQGTRLTVV.

The V call is TRBV6-5, the J call TRBJ1-1, with a possible D match to TRBD1 (6 bases). The CDR3 has 15 residues. The germline CDR1 and CDR2 sequences are MNHEY and SVGAGI. With 4 bases removed from V and 3 bases from J, the gap between germline ends came to 15 bases. The DNA for the CDR3 is TGTGCCAGCAGTTCGCGGGGGCGTGGTGACACTGAAGCTTTCTTT. It codes for CASSSRGRGDTEAFF.

In DNA, the CDR3 is TGTGCCAGCAGTGGCTGGTTGGGGGAGGGTGAAAAACTGTTTTTT. This encodes CASSGWLGEGEKLFF. The chain joins TRBV25-1 to TRBJ1-4; D might be TRBD1 (5 bases). This CDR3 contains 15 residues. V dropped 4 bases and J dropped 7 bases, with 16 bases sitting between them. CDR1 is MGHDK and CDR2 is SYGVNS in the germline V gene.

The chain combines TRBV24-1 with TRBJ2-6; tentatively, D is TRBD1 or TRBD2 (5 bases each). The germline CDR1 and CDR2 sequences are KGHDR and SFDVKD. The CDR3 totals 16 residues. V was trimmed by 5 bases and J by 0 bases, leaving 10 bases between them. CDR3 region: CATSGKGRSGANVLTF. In DNA form, the CDR3 reads TGTGCCACCAGTGGTAAGGGACGCTCTGGGGCCAACGTCCTGACTTTC.

This chain connects TRBV6-6 to TRBJ2-5; D is undetermined. V was pared by 4 bases and J by 5 bases, with 11 bases between. The CDR3 consists of 13 residues. Germline CDR1 MNHNY, CDR2 SVGAGI (reference sequence). The CDR3 is CASSSTDGETQYF. The CDR3 DNA is TGTGCCAGCAGTTCAACAGACGGTGAGACCCAGTACTTC.